This TCR beta chain was sequenced for a study of identical twins. Template switching added a universal primer site, and cDNA bore unique molecular identifiers. TCRdb re-derived calls from the 5' RACE reads in MiXCR, one entry per CDR3 protein. In the table there are a few hundred thousand distinct CDR3 sequences, 9.6% of which are singletons. The length of the CDR3 is 16 residues. Trimming cost V 1 base and J 5 bases; bases outside gene matches: 7. Germline CDR1 is KGHDR and CDR2 is SFDVKD. About this clonotype: What it binds is unknown.

Study-wide points: The study based its conclusions on cross-sectional statistical analysis and did not follow the same donors. Out-of-frame TCR alpha sharing observed in monozygotic twins exceeded model estimates. Memory repertoires lacked the insertion deficit that abundant cord blood beta clonotypes showed.

The same sample was also used in a study of yellow fever vaccine responses in identical twins.

The receptor was isolated from a woman aged 18 to 35 in good health. The specimen sequenced was PBMCs. The chain joins TRBV24-1 to TRBJ2-1; 7 bases match TRBD2. The CDR3 bases are TGTGCCACCAGTGATTTATCGGGAGGAGGAAACAATGAGCAGTTCTTC. Residues: CATSDLSGGGNNEQFF.